The 20 T cell receptor beta chains presented below share a single source sample, sequenced in a study of PD-1 blockade in classical Hodgkin lymphoma. The data were produced by immunoSEQ multiplex PCR, yet TCRdb's version contains in-frame clones alone and is incomplete. The data show fewer than 35,000 clones, about 86% seen once. Sample time point: cycle 4 day 1 (C4D1), after 6 weeks of nivolumab. Following autologous stem cell transplantation, relapse occurred in every patient, and exposure to brentuximab vedotin varied. Magnetic negative selection was used to purify CD4+ T cells from thawed PBMCs. This specimen was CD4+ T cells from blood, taken before the fourth cycle of nivolumab. The receptors shown here come from a human donor with classical Hodgkin lymphoma.

The chain uses TRBV6-1 and TRBJ1-2; a possible D gene is TRBD1 (5 bases). The CDR3 has 14 residues. V was shortened by 2 bases and J by 6 bases, with 13 bases between the two germline ends. The germline gives CDR1 MNHNS, CDR2 SASEGT. For the CDR3, the DNA is TGTGCCAGCAGTGAATCCCGGGGGGTGGATGGCTACACCTTC. It codes for CASSESRGVDGYTF.

Points on this clone: One end of the junction does not line up with germline, which may come from a read error. This sequence joins TRBV5-4 and TRBJ1-2; the match to TRBD1 covers 8 bases. Germline assignment: CDR1 SGHNT and CDR2 YYREEE (reference sequence). This CDR3 contains 14 residues. The CDR3 coding sequence is TGCGCCAGCAGCCAAGACTGGACAGGGAGTGGCTACACCTTC. Translation gives CASSQDWTGSGYTF.

The genes are TRBV6-5 and TRBJ1-1; 11 bases map to TRBD1. Per germline, CDR1 MNHEY and CDR2 SVGAGI. The CDR3 has 14 residues. V was clipped by 0 bases and J by 8 bases; unmatched bases: 2. The CDR3: CASSYSGTGGEAFF. CDR3 sequence (DNA): TGTGCCAGCAGTTACTCCGGGACAGGGGGGGAAGCTTTCTTT.

The chain couples TRBV7-9 to TRBJ2-5; 7 bases map to TRBD2. The ends lost 2 bases at V and 1 base at J; junction bases unmatched: 4. Looked up from germline, CDR1 is SEHNR and CDR2 is FQNEAQ (reference sequence). There are 15 residues in the CDR3. The DNA of the CDR3 is TGTGCCAGCAGCTTACTCTGGGGGGGCCAAGAGACCCAGTACTTC. This encodes CASSLLWGGQETQYF.

This clone was detected a few times. V gene TRBV2 combines with J gene TRBJ2-1; D possibly corresponds to TRBD2 (6 bases). The CDR3 contains 17 residues. Germline V CDR1 and CDR2: SNHLY, FYNNEI. The germline V and J ends were trimmed by 0 bases and 8 bases, with 20 bases remaining between them. Written as DNA, the CDR3 is TGTGCCAGCAGTGAAGCAATACCTTGGACGACTAGGGATGAGCAGTTCTTC. Protein product: CASSEAIPWTTRDEQFF.

The chain joins TRBV7-9 to TRBJ2-3; the match to TRBD2 covers 10 bases. The length of the CDR3 is 14 residues. Trimming took 7 bases from V and 1 from J; bases not matched to a gene: 2. From germline, CDR1 is SEHNR and CDR2 FQNEAQ (reference sequence). In DNA, the CDR3 is TGTGCCAGCATCGGGACTAGCGGCACAGATACGCAGTATTTT. It specifies CASIGTSGTDTQYF.

This clone was seen a handful of times. This chain joins TRBV7-3 and TRBJ1-1; D gene uncertain. Germline assignment: CDR1 SGHTA and CDR2 FQGTGA. This CDR3 has 14 residues. Trimming left V 2 bases short and J 0 bases short, with 7 bases between. The CDR3 DNA sequence: TGTGCCAGCAGCTTAGGTCATATGAACACTGAAGCTTTCTTT. As protein: CASSLGHMNTEAFF.

The rearrangement links TRBV7-9 to TRBJ2-5, with 11 bases that match TRBD1. The CDR3 is 15 amino acids. V dropped 4 bases and J dropped 4; count of bases not matched to a gene: 5. The V gene's germline CDR1 is SEHNR and CDR2 FQNEAQ (reference sequence). The CDR3, as DNA: TGTGCCAGCAGCTGGGGGACAGGGGGGGCAGAGACCCAGTACTTC. Translated, it gives CASSWGTGGAETQYF.

The genes are TRBV18 and TRBJ1-2, with D tentatively TRBD1 (5 bases). V was clipped by 2 bases and J by 2 bases, with 9 bases between them. CDR3 length equals 14 residues. Germline loops: CDR1 KGHSH, CDR2 LQKENI. The CDR3 nucleotides are TGTGCCAGCTCACCAGGGGCCGGGAACTATGGCTACACCTTC. It specifies CASSPGAGNYGYTF.

The gene calls are TRBV6-1 and TRBJ1-2; D call uncertain. Germline assignment: CDR1 MNHNS and CDR2 SASEGT. The CDR3 is 15 amino acids. Trimming pared 8 bases from V and 1 base from J, leaving 17 bases between. The CDR3 protein is CASLQPGRVNYGYTF. Here the CDR3 DNA reads TGTGCCAGCCTACAACCCGGTCGGGTTAACTATGGCTACACCTTC.

This clone was counted a single time. The chain has TRBV2 and TRBJ2-3; D may correspond to TRBD1 or TRBD2 (6 bases each). This CDR3 spans 16 amino acids. V was clipped by 7 bases and J by 0 bases, with 17 bases between them. CDR1 SNHLY and CDR2 FYNNEI come from the germline V gene. The CDR3 DNA is TGTGCCAGCAAAAGGAACGGGGGCCGGAGCACAGATACGCAGTATTTT. This gives the protein CASKRNGGRSTDTQYF. The variable domain in full, with the rest retrieved from reference TRBV2 and TRBJ2-3, is EPEVTQTPSHQVTQMGQEVILRCVPISNHLYFYWYRQILGQKVEFLVSFYNNEISEKSEIFDDQFSVERPDGSNFTLKIRSTKLEDSAMYFCASKRNGGRSTDTQYFGPGTRLTVL.

CDR3 in DNA: TGTGCCAGCAGCTTAGCGGGATCAGGGGGTTACAATCAGCCCCAGCATTTT. This sequence encodes CASSLAGSGGYNQPQHF. J is TRBJ1-5 and V is TRBV7-9; 7 nucleotides align to TRBD1. V was pared by 0 bases and J by 3 bases, with 8 bases of the junction left unmatched. CDR1 is SEHNR and CDR2 is FQNEAQ in the germline V gene (reference sequence). The CDR3 is 17 residues long.

In this sample, this clone turned up a few times. The rearrangement uses TRBV30 and TRBJ1-3, with no clear D. Trimming removed 4 bases at V and 1 base at J, with 5 bases between. CDR1 and CDR2 (germline): GTSNPN, SVGIG (reference sequence). The CDR3 spans 12 residues. The CDR3 spells CAWMWSGNTIYF. The DNA for the CDR3 is TGTGCCTGGATGTGGTCTGGAAACACCATATATTTT.

This clone has a handful of counts. The V gene is TRBV29-1, the J gene TRBJ1-1, with TRBD1 matching over 9 bases. With V trimmed by 6 bases and J by 3 bases, 11 bases remained unmatched. This CDR3 has 15 residues. Per the germline V gene, CDR1 is SQVTM and CDR2 is ANQGSEA. CDR3 loop: CSVLVQGAKDTEAFF. DNA of the CDR3: TGCAGCGTCTTAGTACAGGGGGCGAAGGACACTGAAGCTTTCTTT.

V usage is TRBV15 and J usage is TRBJ2-3, with D perhaps being TRBD1 or TRBD2 (6 bases each). CDR3 length: 16 amino acids. V lost 1 base and J lost 1, with 12 bases in between. Germline V gene lookup returns CDR1 LNHNV and CDR2 YYDKDF (reference sequence). The CDR3 here is CATSRGGAGGTDTQYF. As DNA, the CDR3 is TGTGCCACCAGCAGAGGGGGGGCGGGCGGCACAGATACGCAGTATTTT. The variable domain in full, completed from reference TRBV15 and TRBJ2-3, reads DAMVIQNPRYQVTQFGKPVTLSCSQTLNHNVMYWYQQKSSQAPKLLFHYYDKDFNNEADTPDNFQSRRPNTSFCFLDIRSPGLGDTAMYLCATSRGGAGGTDTQYFGPGTRLTVL.

The chain is built from TRBV4-1 and TRBJ1-3, with D uncertain. Germline V CDR1 and CDR2: MGHRA, YSYEKL. The germline V and J ends were trimmed by 0 bases and 2 bases, with 11 bases remaining between them. The CDR3 has 16 residues. CDR3 residues: CASSQEVRRPGNTIYF. The CDR3 nucleotides are TGCGCCAGCAGCCAAGAGGTCCGGAGGCCTGGAAACACCATATATTTT.

This chain links TRBV19 with TRBJ2-3; possibly TRBD1 for D (6 bases). Trimming stripped 3 bases from V and 0 bases from J, with 10 bases between. Per germline, CDR1 LNHDA and CDR2 SQIVND (reference sequence). The CDR3 loop spans 15 amino acids. The CDR3 coding sequence is TGTGCCAGTAGTATTTCCAGGGGTAGCACAGATACGCAGTATTTT. Residues: CASSISRGSTDTQYF.

The V gene is TRBV5-1, the J gene TRBJ2-5; D is possibly TRBD1 (6 bases). The CDR3 contains 15 residues. V was cut by 4 bases and J by 1 base, with 14 bases left in between. Per the germline V gene, CDR1 is SGHRS and CDR2 is YFSETQ. The CDR3 is CASSLSQGGQETQYF. CDR3 DNA: TGCGCCAGCAGCCTCTCTCAAGGGGGCCAAGAGACCCAGTACTTC.

The chain couples TRBV7-9 to TRBJ2-7, with 12 positions matching TRBD2. The germline V gene encodes CDR1 SEHNR and CDR2 FQNEAQ (reference sequence). Trimming at V came to 5 bases and at J to 1 base, leaving 9 bases not matched to a gene. The CDR3 sequence is 17 residues long. In DNA, the CDR3 is TGTGCCAGCAGCACAACTAGCGGGGGGCCGAAATCCTACGAGCAGTACTTC. As protein: CASSTTSGGPKSYEQYF. Filled out from reference TRBV7-9 and TRBJ2-7, the complete variable domain reads DTGVSQNPRHKITKRGQNVTFRCDPISEHNRLYWYRQTLGQGPEFLTYFQNEAQLEKSRLLSDRFSAERPKGSFSTLEIQRTEQGDSAMYLCASSTTSGGPKSYEQYFGPGTRLTVT.

This clone was counted once. The chain carries TRBV5-1 and TRBJ2-3; 9 bases are a match to TRBD2. The ends lost 3 bases at V and 5 bases at J; junction bases unmatched: 10. The CDR3 spans 16 residues. From germline, CDR1 is SGHRS and CDR2 YFSETQ. CDR3: CASSWGASGALDTQYF. The CDR3 coding sequence is TGCGCCAGCAGCTGGGGGGCTAGCGGGGCTTTAGATACGCAGTATTTT.